The 20 T cell receptor beta chains below all came from one sample that was sequenced in a study of shared clonotypes between healthy human individuals. Data came from immunoSEQ multiplex PCR; TCRdb stores just in-frame clones and leaves some out. The top ten clones hold 0.89% of a sample with over 950,000 clones, approximately 75% of them seen once. Sequenced sample: memory CD4+ T cells from PBMCs. The subset here: CD45RA-negative fraction. These receptors were obtained from a man between 18 and 35 years old in good health. Some clones in this sample may be carry-over from other donors' samples.

The chain joins TRBV19 to TRBJ2-5; the D gene is possibly TRBD2 (5 bases). Trimming pared 7 bases from V and 4 bases from J, leaving 16 bases between. The germline CDR1 and CDR2 sequences are LNHDA and SQIVND (reference sequence). This CDR3 is built from 14 residues. CDR3 protein: CASNPNGISETQYF. CDR3 bases: TGTGCCAGTAACCCCAACGGGATTTCAGAGACCCAGTACTTC.

V usage is TRBV27 and J usage is TRBJ2-5; D uncertain. The V gene lost 6 bases and the J gene lost 6 bases, with 17 bases spanning the gap. CDR3 length equals 14 residues. Looked up from germline, CDR1 is MNHEY and CDR2 is SMNVEV (reference sequence). CDR3 amino acids: CASSPSWMVQTQYF. The CDR3 DNA reads as TGTGCCAGCAGCCCCAGTTGGATGGTCCAGACCCAGTACTTC.

This clone was observed once. J is TRBJ1-4 and V is TRBV27; D remains unclear. The V end was cut by 2 bases, the J end by 0 bases, with 13 bases between. The CDR3 extends over 17 amino acids. Germline CDR1 and CDR2: MNHEY and SMNVEV (reference sequence). This chain's CDR3 is CASSLRPPSSTNEKLFF. The CDR3 DNA sequence: TGTGCCAGCAGTTTAAGGCCTCCTTCTTCAACTAATGAAAAACTGTTTTTT.

In its sample, this clone was seen a few times. V usage is TRBV2 and J usage is TRBJ2-7; D not certain. The CDR3 has 13 amino acids. V dropped 10 bases and J dropped 0 bases, with 13 bases sitting between them. Looked up from germline, CDR1 is SNHLY and CDR2 is FYNNEI. The CDR3 spells CATSRDSSYEQYF. In DNA, the CDR3 is TGTGCCACTTCAAGGGATAGCTCCTACGAGCAGTACTTC.

To note about this clone: Other DNA sequences in this specimen translate into the identical CDR3. This chain links TRBV7-9 with TRBJ2-3, with D tentatively TRBD1 (5 bases). The CDR3 sequence is 14 residues long. Trimming shortened V by 2 bases and J by 0 bases, and 6 bases separated the two germline ends. Germline V lookup: CDR1 SEHNR, CDR2 FQNEAQ (reference sequence). This CDR3 is CASSLQGSTDTQYF. CDR3 bases: TGTGCCAGCAGCTTACAGGGTAGCACAGATACGCAGTATTTT.

The sample holds a few counts of this clone. The rearrangement joins TRBV11-1 to TRBJ2-3, with D unresolved. CDR1 is SGHAT and CDR2 is FQDESV in the germline V gene (reference sequence). The CDR3 is 16 residues long. Trimming left V 0 bases short and J 0 bases short, with 10 bases between. The CDR3 nucleotides read TGTGCCAGCAGCTTAGCGCTAGGTTTAAGCACAGATACGCAGTATTTT. Residues: CASSLALGLSTDTQYF.

This clone was observed a single time. The chain carries TRBV5-1 and TRBJ2-1; D call uncertain. V shed 0 bases and J shed 5 bases, with 6 bases lying between them. The CDR3 has 13 residues. Germline CDR1 and CDR2: SGHRS and YFSETQ. The CDR3 DNA follows: TGCGCCAGCAGCTTGGAACCAGACAATGAGCAGTTCTTC. Protein: CASSLEPDNEQFF.

About this clone: The sample contains more than one DNA sequence encoding this CDR3. The chain uses TRBV30 and TRBJ1-1; D is ambiguous. The CDR3 has 11 residues. Per germline, CDR1 GTSNPN and CDR2 SVGIG (reference sequence). V lost 0 bases to trimming and J lost 4 bases, with 3 bases between them. CDR3: CAWSVSTEAFF. The CDR3 DNA reads TGTGCCTGGAGTGTCAGCACTGAAGCTTTCTTT.

This rearrangement joins TRBV28 to TRBJ2-3, with 14 bases aligning to TRBD2. V lost 5 bases to trimming and J lost 5 bases; unmatched junction nucleotides: 6. In germline, CDR1 is MDHEN, CDR2 SYDVKM. The CDR3 is 16 residues long. Here the CDR3 reads CASSGTSGSGIDTQYF. Written as DNA, the CDR3 is TGTGCCAGCAGTGGGACTAGCGGGAGCGGGATAGATACGCAGTATTTT.

This sequence joins TRBV4-1 and TRBJ2-7, with a possible D match to TRBD2 (7 bases). V dropped 4 bases and J dropped 2 bases, with 15 bases sitting between them. The CDR3 runs 15 residues. The germline V gene encodes CDR1 MGHRA and CDR2 YSYEKL. CDR3 sequence (DNA): TGCGCCAGCAGCCCCCCCGGCGGGGGCCCCTACGAGCAGTACTTC. It specifies CASSPPGGGPYEQYF.

This chain joins TRBV21-1 and TRBJ1-3. TRBV21-1 corresponds to a pseudogene. The CDR3 is 16 residues long. The chain's CDR3 is CASSPRTGGSGNTIYF. The CDR3 bases are TGTGCCAGCAGCCCCAGGACGGGAGGCTCTGGAAACACCATATATTTT.

This chain joins TRBV7-3 and TRBJ2-7; D is perhaps TRBD1 (6 bases). V was pared by 1 base and J by 7 bases, with 17 bases between. This CDR3 is 15 amino acids long. The germline CDR1 and CDR2 sequences are SGHTA and FQGTGA. Written as DNA, the CDR3 is TGTGCCAGCAGCTTAAGGGCGGCGAGGGGGACAGAGCAGTACTTC. Protein product: CASSLRAARGTEQYF.

The chain combines TRBV5-6 with TRBJ2-2; 14 bases align to TRBD2. Per the germline V gene, CDR1 is SGHDT and CDR2 is YYEEEE. This CDR3 region has 17 residues. V lost 0 bases and J lost 6; bases outside the gene matches: 4. The CDR3, as DNA: TGTGCCAGCAGCTTGGCCGGACTAGCGGGAGGAGCCGGGGAGCTGTTTTTT. It is translated as CASSLAGLAGGAGELFF.

V and J are TRBV6-5 and TRBJ2-7, with D perhaps TRBD1 or TRBD2 (6 bases each). V lost 6 bases to trimming and J lost 4 bases, with 16 bases between them. Germline V gene lookup returns CDR1 MNHEY and CDR2 SVGAGI. The CDR3 totals 14 residues. CDR3: CASRLGGGEYEQYF. CDR3 sequence (DNA): TGTGCCAGCAGACTAGGGGGAGGAGAGTACGAGCAGTACTTC.

The chain employs TRBV5-4 and TRBJ2-7, with D unclear. Looked up from germline, CDR1 is SGHNT and CDR2 is YYREEE (reference sequence). The CDR3 contains 12 residues. V lost 1 base to trimming and J lost 5 bases, with 7 bases between them. CDR3 loop: CASSLYSHEQYF. Written as DNA, the CDR3 is TGTGCCAGCAGCTTGTATTCCCACGAGCAGTACTTC.

This rearrangement joins TRBV11-2 to TRBJ2-3, with TRBD1 identical over 10 bases. The CDR3 runs 17 residues. Germline CDR1 is SGHAT and CDR2 is FQNNGV. The junction had 6 bases not matched to a gene; V was cut back by 2 bases and J by 1 base. CDR3 region: CASSLLGQGWGTDTQYF. CDR3 DNA: TGTGCCAGCAGCTTATTGGGACAGGGGTGGGGCACAGATACGCAGTATTTT.

The chain joins TRBV6-4 to TRBJ2-2; TRBD2 is a possible D gene (5 bases). This CDR3 has 14 residues. Trimming removed 4 bases from V and 2 bases from J, with 8 bases in between. CDR1 is MRHNA and CDR2 is SNTAGT in the germline V gene. Written as DNA, the CDR3 is TGTGCCAGCAGTGTAGAGGGTAACACCGGGGAGCTGTTTTTT. It translates to CASSVEGNTGELFF.

This chain uses TRBV11-2 with TRBJ1-2; no reliable D call. CDR1 is SGHAT, CDR2 FQNNGV, per germline. The CDR3 spans 12 residues. V gave up 5 bases and J gave up 4 bases, with 8 bases separating them. The CDR3 reads CASSPYAYGYTF. Written as DNA, the CDR3 is TGTGCCAGCAGCCCTTATGCCTATGGCTACACCTTC.

The chain couples TRBV7-9 to TRBJ1-2; 8 bases match TRBD1. The trim removed 2 bases at V and 4 bases at J, leaving 6 bases unmatched. This CDR3 is built from 15 residues. CDR1 is SEHNR, CDR2 FQNEAQ, per germline (reference sequence). The CDR3: CASSLWQQGVYGYTF. CDR3 bases: TGTGCCAGCAGCTTATGGCAACAGGGGGTCTATGGCTACACCTTC.

This clone came up a few times. The rearrangement uses TRBV11-3 and TRBJ1-2; the D gene is possibly TRBD1 (6 bases). CDR1 and CDR2 (germline): SGHNT, YENEEA. The V end was cut by 5 bases, the J end by 2 bases, with 15 bases between. The CDR3 consists of 15 residues. For the CDR3, the DNA is TGTGCCAGCAGCCCTAGGGCAGGGGCGAACTATGGCTACACCTTC. It codes for CASSPRAGANYGYTF.